The rows below give T cell receptor beta chains drawn from one sample of a study of response to subunit inactivated influenza vaccine. TCRdb ran MiXCR on the RT-PCR reads and lists one entry per CDR3 protein. The sample holds over 800,000 distinct CDR3 sequences, approximately 22% seen once. The sequences come from PBMCs from blood, collected about 5 days after vaccination. The receptors shown here come from a man aged 50 to 59 who received an inactivated influenza vaccine. The CDR3 runs from the conserved cysteine through the conserved F or W. D genes are given only for firm matches. Size tells how often a clone was seen (once, few, many) or the class of an expanded clone, and some rows leave it out.

D gene: TRBD1
clone size: few
J gene: TRBJ1-6
CDR3 length: 16
V gene: TRBV5-1
CDR3 DNA: TGCGCCAGCAGTATATCCGGGACAGGGAGCGGTTCACCCCTCCACTTT
CDR3 protein: CASSISGTGSGSPLHF

D gene: TRBD1
clone size: .
J gene: TRBJ2-2
CDR3 length: 15
V gene: TRBV12-3/TRBV12-4
CDR3 DNA: TGTGCCAGCAGTTTATGGTTAGGGGGCGTCGGGGAGCTGTTTTTT
CDR3 protein: CASSLWLGGVGELFF

D gene: .
clone size: .
J gene: TRBJ1-1
CDR3 length: 12
V gene: TRBV5-1
CDR3 DNA: TGCGCCAGCAGATTCGACGACACTGAAGCTTTCTTT
CDR3 protein: CASRFDDTEAFF

D gene: .
clone size: few
J gene: TRBJ2-1
CDR3 length: 12
V gene: TRBV7-9
CDR3 DNA: TGTGCCAGCAAGTTGGGGCACAATGAGCAGTTCTTC
CDR3 protein: CASKLGHNEQFF

D gene: .
clone size: few
J gene: TRBJ1-1
CDR3 length: 16
V gene: TRBV4-2
CDR3 DNA: TGTGCCAGCAGCCAAGGGCTGGGGTGGGACCAGCTCGAAGCTTTCTTT
CDR3 protein: CASSQGLGWDQLEAFF

D gene: .
clone size: .
J gene: TRBJ2-7
CDR3 length: 13
V gene: TRBV18
CDR3 DNA: TGTGCCAGCTCAGGATTACAGGGTACCGAGCAGTACTTC
CDR3 protein: CASSGLQGTEQYF

D gene: TRBD1
clone size: many
J gene: TRBJ2-2
CDR3 length: 13
V gene: TRBV29-1
CDR3 DNA: TGCAGCGTTGGCAGGGGGCACACCGGGGAGCTGTTTTTT
CDR3 protein: CSVGRGHTGELFF

D gene: .
clone size: few
J gene: TRBJ2-1
CDR3 length: 13
V gene: TRBV7-2
CDR3 DNA: TGTGCCAGCAGCTTAAGCCCAAGGACTGAGCAGTTCTTC
CDR3 protein: CASSLSPRTEQFF

D gene: .
clone size: .
J gene: TRBJ2-3
CDR3 length: 16
V gene: TRBV7-2
CDR3 DNA: TGTGCCAGCAGCCATTTCGGGGCGGGGACCACAGATACGCAGTATTTT
CDR3 protein: CASSHFGAGTTDTQYF

D gene: .
clone size: .
J gene: TRBJ2-7
CDR3 length: 13
V gene: TRBV5-1
CDR3 DNA: TGCGCCAGCAGCCCGGGACCGGAGGGAGAGCAGTACTTC
CDR3 protein: CASSPGPEGEQYF

D gene: .
clone size: .
J gene: TRBJ2-1
CDR3 length: 16
V gene: TRBV7-9
CDR3 DNA: TGTGCCAGCAGCCCCTACGGGAATAGGGCCTACAATGAGCAGTTCTTC
CDR3 protein: CASSPYGNRAYNEQFF

D gene: TRBD2
clone size: few
J gene: TRBJ2-7
CDR3 length: 15
V gene: TRBV5-1
CDR3 DNA: TGCGCCAGCAGCTTGGGAAGCGGGGGAGTCTACGAGCAGTACTTC
CDR3 protein: CASSLGSGGVYEQYF

D gene: TRBD1
clone size: .
J gene: TRBJ2-4
CDR3 length: 15
V gene: TRBV29-1
CDR3 DNA: TGCAGCGTTGGGGGGGACAGGGGAGCCAAAAACATTCAGTACTTC
CDR3 protein: CSVGGDRGAKNIQYF

D gene: .
clone size: many
J gene: TRBJ1-1
CDR3 length: 16
V gene: TRBV5-1
CDR3 DNA: TGCGCCAGCAGCTTGGCTGGAGCGGAAATGAACACTGAAGCTTTCTTT
CDR3 protein: CASSLAGAEMNTEAFF

D gene: .
clone size: many
J gene: TRBJ1-6
CDR3 length: 14
V gene: TRBV12-3/TRBV12-4
CDR3 DNA: TGTGCCAGCAGTTTAGTTCGGGGGAGTTCACCCCTCCACTTT
CDR3 protein: CASSLVRGSSPLHF

D gene: .
clone size: few
J gene: TRBJ2-1
CDR3 length: 15
V gene: TRBV10-3
CDR3 DNA: TGTGCCATCAGTGAGATTGTCGTGGAGAACAATGAGCAGTTCTTC
CDR3 protein: CAISEIVVENNEQFF

D gene: .
clone size: .
J gene: TRBJ2-1
CDR3 length: 16
V gene: TRBV6-1
CDR3 DNA: TGTGCCAGCAGTGAACGATGGGGGAGTTCCTACAATGAGCAGTTCTTC
CDR3 protein: CASSERWGSSYNEQFF

D gene: .
clone size: few
J gene: TRBJ2-3
CDR3 length: 13
V gene: TRBV12-3/TRBV12-4
CDR3 DNA: TGTGCCAGCAGCCCGAGGTGGGGGGATACGCAGTATTTT
CDR3 protein: CASSPRWGDTQYF

D gene: .
clone size: .
J gene: TRBJ2-7
CDR3 length: 15
V gene: TRBV6-2/TRBV6-3
CDR3 DNA: TGTGCCAGCAGTTACTCAGGCAGGGGAAACTACGAGCAGTACTTC
CDR3 protein: CASSYSGRGNYEQYF

D gene: TRBD2
clone size: few
J gene: TRBJ2-1
CDR3 length: 16
V gene: TRBV7-2
CDR3 DNA: TGTGCCAGCAGCTTAGGGACCGGACTAGCGGGAGACGAGCAGTTCTTC
CDR3 protein: CASSLGTGLAGDEQFF

D gene: .
clone size: .
J gene: TRBJ2-7
CDR3 length: 15
V gene: TRBV7-2
CDR3 DNA: TGTGCCAGCAGCTTAGTTTTCGGGAGCTCCTACGAGCAGTACTTC
CDR3 protein: CASSLVFGSSYEQYF

D gene: TRBD2
clone size: few
J gene: TRBJ2-7
CDR3 length: 16
V gene: TRBV7-9
CDR3 DNA: TGTGCCAGCAGCTTAGATCTCACTAGCGGGCCGCACGAGCAGTACTTC
CDR3 protein: CASSLDLTSGPHEQYF

D gene: TRBD1
clone size: .
J gene: TRBJ2-4
CDR3 length: 14
V gene: TRBV6-1
CDR3 DNA: TGTGCCAGCAGTGGAGGGACAGCGTCCGACATTCAGTACTTC
CDR3 protein: CASSGGTASDIQYF

D gene: TRBD1
clone size: many
J gene: TRBJ1-2
CDR3 length: 14
V gene: TRBV5-6
CDR3 DNA: TGTGCCAGCACCCCTGGACAGGGGATCTATGGCTACACCTTC
CDR3 protein: CASTPGQGIYGYTF